The 15 T cell receptor beta chains presented below share a single source sample, sequenced in a study of cytomegalovirus exposure and HLA in healthy donors. It was with 60 Vbeta and 13 Jbeta primers that the PCR ran. The method was immunoSEQ multiplex PCR; TCRdb's version includes in-frame clones alone and lacks a portion of them. The sample records more than 65,000 clones, roughly 80% being singletons. The sequencing sample was made of PBMCs. The source is a woman aged 40-49 years in good health and CMV-seropositive.

A remark on this clone: Germline is not matched at one junction end, which may reflect a read error. The rearrangement links TRBV28 to TRBJ2-7; D possibly corresponds to TRBD2 (7 bases). The CDR3 is made up of 16 amino acids. Germline CDR1 reads MDHEN; CDR2 reads SYDVKM. The CDR3 DNA reads TGTGCCAGCGGCTACCCGAGGGGGAGGGCCCTCGGTCAGGGTGACTTC. Its protein is CASGYPRGRALGQGDF.

V and J are TRBV27 and TRBJ1-4; TRBD1 matches 7 bases. The germline V gene has CDR1 MNHEY and CDR2 SMNVEV (reference sequence). The CDR3 sequence is 15 residues long. After removal of 5 bases from V and 2 bases from J, the junction contained 5 bases not matched to a gene. CDR3 residues: CASSPWDSTNEKLFF. The DNA for the CDR3 is TGTGCCAGCAGTCCCTGGGACAGCACTAATGAAAAACTGTTTTTT.

The gene calls are TRBV28 and TRBJ2-7, with D maybe TRBD2 (6 bases). CDR3 length: 13 residues. The ends were cut back, 8 bases at V and 0 bases at J, with 11 bases in the middle. Germline loops: CDR1 MDHEN, CDR2 SYDVKM. CDR3 sequence reads: CASGWRDSYEQYF. CDR3 nucleotide sequence: TGTGCCAGCGGTTGGCGGGACTCCTACGAGCAGTACTTC.

The gene calls are TRBV19 and TRBJ2-3, with 11 bases that match TRBD2. The V and J ends lost 3 bases and 2 bases, in that order; junction bases with no gene match: 7. Germline values: CDR1 LNHDA, CDR2 SQIVND (reference sequence). The CDR3 runs to 17 residues. CDR3: CASSIVGTSGATDTQYF. The CDR3 nucleotides are TGTGCCAGTAGTATCGTTGGGACTAGCGGAGCCACAGATACGCAGTATTTT.

The rearrangement links TRBV9 to TRBJ1-2; D is unclear. The CDR3 covers 13 residues. The germline V gene has CDR1 SGDLS and CDR2 YYNGEE. V lost 0 bases and J 8 bases, leaving 11 bases between the germline ends. The CDR3 coding sequence is TGTGCCAGCAGCGTAGACTTAACGGGAGGCTACACCTTC. This sequence encodes CASSVDLTGGYTF.

V and J are TRBV6-5 and TRBJ1-1; D perhaps matches TRBD1 (5 bases). This CDR3 comprises 14 residues. Trimming shortened V by 6 bases and J by 4 bases, and 15 bases separated the two germline ends. Germline V gene data show CDR1 as MNHEY and CDR2 as SVGAGI. For the CDR3, the DNA is TGTGCCAGCAGCGCGGGGGGGTCGGCCACTGAAGCTTTCTTT. Translating it yields CASSAGGSATEAFF.

This clone has more than one count but fewer than ten. The DNA of the CDR3 is TGTGCCAGCAGTGAACGGCAGGCAAAAGAGACCCAGTACTTC. Translation: CASSERQAKETQYF. J is TRBJ2-5 and V is TRBV2; D unresolved. The CDR3 length is 14 residues. CDR1 and CDR2 (germline): SNHLY, FYNNEI. V was trimmed by 2 bases and J by 3 bases, leaving 10 bases between them.

The V and J genes are TRBV28 and TRBJ2-7, with D perhaps matching TRBD1 (6 bases). Germline loops: CDR1 MDHEN, CDR2 SYDVKM. V lost 1 base and J lost 4, with 17 bases in between. The CDR3 sequence is 16 residues long. CDR3 coding DNA: TGTGCCAGCAGTTTATCCGACAGGTTTAAGAATTACGAGCAGTACTTC. Translating it yields CASSLSDRFKNYEQYF. Variable domain in full (rest from reference TRBV28 and TRBJ2-7): DVKVTQSSRYLVKRTGEKVFLECVQDMDHENMFWYRQDPGLGLRLIYFSYDVKMKEKGDIPEGYSVSREKKERFSLILESASTNQTSMYLCASSLSDRFKNYEQYFGPGTRLTVT.

The chain joins TRBV30 to TRBJ2-7, with TRBD2 as a possible D gene (6 bases). Trimming took 0 bases from V and 2 from J, leaving 14 bases between them. CDR3 length: 15 amino acids. Germline lookup yields CDR1 GTSNPN and CDR2 SVGIG (reference sequence). The chain's CDR3 is CAWSVWRTIAYEQYF. As DNA, the CDR3 is TGTGCCTGGAGTGTATGGCGGACTATCGCCTACGAGCAGTACTTC.

This clone has only one observation. The chain couples TRBV9 to TRBJ1-3; tentatively, D is TRBD1 (5 bases). CDR3 length: 16 amino acids. Trimming removed 3 bases at V and 0 bases at J, with 13 bases between. Per the germline V gene, CDR1 is SGDLS and CDR2 is YYNGEE. In DNA, the CDR3 is TGTGCCAGCAGCGGACTAGCAGGGATCTCTGGAAACACCATATATTTT. Translating it yields CASSGLAGISGNTIYF.

This rearrangement joins TRBV6-6 to TRBJ2-7; D perhaps matches TRBD2 (7 bases). V lost 0 bases to trimming and J lost 6 bases, with 9 bases between them. The CDR3 spans 13 residues. Germline V gene data show CDR1 as MNHNY and CDR2 as SVGAGI (reference sequence). The CDR3 is CASSYSRGGEQYF. The CDR3 DNA reads TGTGCCAGCAGTTACTCGAGGGGGGGCGAGCAGTACTTC.

The CDR3 DNA reads TGTGCCTGGTCCGGAGGGACCTTTTCGGGAGTCGCTGGAAACACCATATATTTT. Its protein is CAWSGGTFSGVAGNTIYF. V usage is TRBV30 and J usage is TRBJ1-3; TRBD1 might be the D (5 bases). CDR1 GTSNPN and CDR2 SVGIG come from the germline V gene (reference sequence). V was trimmed by 5 bases and J by 2 bases, leaving 25 bases between them. The CDR3 runs to 18 residues. Using reference TRBV30 and TRBJ1-3 for the parts outside the CDR3, the full variable domain is SQTIHQWPATLVQPVGSPLSLECTVEGTSNPNLYWYRQAAGRGLQLLFYSVGIGQISSEVPQNLSASRPQDRQFILSSKKLLLSDSGFYLCAWSGGTFSGVAGNTIYFGEGSWLTVV.

The V call is TRBV7-9, the J call TRBJ2-7; unclear D gene. CDR1 is SEHNR and CDR2 is FQNEAQ in the germline V gene (reference sequence). The CDR3 runs 13 residues. Trimming took 5 bases from V and 0 from J, leaving 8 bases between them. The CDR3 sequence is CASSPYTSYEQYF. For the CDR3, the DNA is TGTGCCAGCAGCCCATACACCTCCTACGAGCAGTACTTC. The full variable domain, with the rest looked up from reference TRBV7-9 and TRBJ2-7, is DTGVSQNPRHKITKRGQNVTFRCDPISEHNRLYWYRQTLGQGPEFLTYFQNEAQLEKSRLLSDRFSAERPKGSFSTLEIQRTEQGDSAMYLCASSPYTSYEQYFGPGTRLTVT.

A word on this clone: One end of the junction does not line up with germline, which may come from a read error. The V and J genes are TRBV5-6 and TRBJ1-1; 8 bases are a match to TRBD1. The CDR3 runs to 14 residues. CDR1 SGHDT and CDR2 YYEEEE come from the germline V gene. DNA of the CDR3: TGTGCCAGCAGCTACCAGACAGGGGAGGGGACAGGAATCTTT. Translation: CASSYQTGEGTGIF.

The V gene is TRBV4-1, the J gene TRBJ2-3; 10 bases align to TRBD1. Unmatched junction bases numbered 3, after V lost 1 base and J lost 5 bases. CDR1 is MGHRA, CDR2 YSYEKL, per germline. This CDR3 region has 15 residues. The CDR3 sequence is CASSQVDRGQDTQYF. The DNA for the CDR3 is TGCGCCAGCAGCCAAGTAGACAGGGGGCAAGATACGCAGTATTTT.